Listed here are 20 T cell receptor beta chains from one sample, sequenced in a study of blood T cell repertoires in COVID-19. Clones were sequenced by immunoSEQ multiplex PCR, and TCRdb holds only the in-frame ones, with some missing. The sample has tens of thousands of clones; 91% are singletons. The sequencing sample was made of peripheral blood. These receptors were obtained from a human donor in a cohort sampled during active COVID-19.

This sequence joins TRBV5-1 and TRBJ2-6; TRBD2 matches at 9 bases. Germline V lookup: CDR1 SGHRS, CDR2 YFSETQ. V lost 3 bases to trimming and J lost 0 bases; unmatched junction nucleotides: 4. The CDR3 is 17 amino acids. CDR3 residues: CASSYVAGVSGANVLTF. In DNA, the CDR3 is TGCGCCAGCAGCTATGTAGCGGGGGTCTCTGGGGCCAACGTCCTGACTTTC. The entire variable domain, with the rest obtained from reference TRBV5-1 and TRBJ2-6, is as follows: KAGVTQTPRYLIKTRGQQVTLSCSPISGHRSVSWYQQTPGQGLQFLFEYFSETQRNKGNFPGRFSGRQFSNSRSEMNVSTLELGDSALYLCASSYVAGVSGANVLTFGAGSRLTVL.

The chain links TRBV29-1 to TRBJ1-5, with D hard to call. The CDR3 runs to 14 residues. With 0 bases removed from V and 0 bases from J, the gap between germline ends came to 6 bases. Germline CDR1 SQVTM, CDR2 ANQGSEA. Here the CDR3 reads CSVEEGDSNQPQHF. CDR3 sequence (DNA): TGCAGCGTTGAAGAGGGAGATAGCAATCAGCCCCAGCATTTT.

The rearrangement links TRBV28 to TRBJ2-7; D is possibly TRBD2 (6 bases). Germline CDR1 MDHEN, CDR2 SYDVKM. The CDR3 covers 12 residues. In DNA, the CDR3 is TGTTGCTCTCGGGCGGGGACCTACGAGCAGTACTTC. Protein product: CCSRAGTYEQYF. Full variable domain (rest looked up from reference TRBV28 and TRBJ2-7): DVKVTQSSRYLVKRTGEKVFLECVQDMDHENMFWYRQDPGLGLRLIYFSYDVKMKEKGDIPEGYSVSREKKERFSLILESASTNQTSMYLCCSRAGTYEQYFGPGTRLTVT.

The chain links TRBV5-1 to TRBJ1-1; no firm D call. Germline lookup yields CDR1 SGHRS and CDR2 YFSETQ. Trimming stripped 1 base from V and 0 bases from J, with 10 bases between. The CDR3 runs to 15 residues. CDR3 DNA sequence: TGCGCCAGCAGCTTGTTAGGCAGGATGAACACTGAAGCTTTCTTT. Protein sequence: CASSLLGRMNTEAFF.

The chain has TRBV28 and TRBJ2-7; 8 positions match TRBD1. Trimming removed 2 bases from V and 3 bases from J; junction bases left unmatched: 12. Germline V gene lookup returns CDR1 MDHEN and CDR2 SYDVKM. This CDR3 is 17 amino acids long. The CDR3, as DNA: TGTGCCAGCAGTTTAACCTCGGACAGGGCCATGGACTACGAGCAGTACTTC. It is translated as CASSLTSDRAMDYEQYF.

The chain joins TRBV18 to TRBJ2-5, with a possible D match to TRBD2 (6 bases). Germline V gene lookup returns CDR1 KGHSH and CDR2 LQKENI. The CDR3 is 14 residues long. Trimming stripped 3 bases from V and 2 bases from J, with 10 bases between. The CDR3 DNA follows: TGTGCCAGCTCACCCCGCGCGGGGCAAGAGACCCAGTACTTC. Translating it yields CASSPRAGQETQYF.

This clone is categorized as medium-sized. The chain links TRBV7-2 to TRBJ2-7; 9 bases line up with TRBD1. Looked up from germline, CDR1 is SGHTA and CDR2 is FQGNSA. Trimming took 2 bases from V and 3 from J; bases not matched to a gene: 11. The CDR3 consists of 17 residues. CDR3 DNA: TGTGCCAGCAGCTTAACAGGGGGCGTGGCTAGCGGCTACGAGCAGTACTTC. Translated, it gives CASSLTGGVASGYEQYF. The whole variable domain, remainder taken from reference TRBV7-2 and TRBJ2-7, is GAGVSQSPSNKVTEKGKDVELRCDPISGHTALYWYRQSLGQGLEFLIYFQGNSAPDKSGLPSDRFSAERTGGSVSTLTIQRTQQEDSAVYLCASSLTGGVASGYEQYFGPGTRLTVT.

The chain combines TRBV19 with TRBJ2-3; D is possibly TRBD2 (6 bases). The CDR3 consists of 15 residues. V dropped 5 bases and J dropped 0 bases, with 12 bases sitting between them. Germline assignment: CDR1 LNHDA and CDR2 SQIVND (reference sequence). The CDR3 nucleotides are TGTGCCAGTAGTCCGTCCGGGAGAAGCACAGATACGCAGTATTTT. This encodes CASSPSGRSTDTQYF.

The gene calls are TRBV29-1 and TRBJ2-2; D might be TRBD1 (6 bases). The germline gives CDR1 SQVTM, CDR2 ANQGSEA. Trimming left V 0 bases short and J 2 bases short, with 10 bases between. This CDR3 is built from 15 residues. CDR3 region: CSVEEGTSNTGELFF. DNA for the CDR3: TGCAGCGTTGAAGAGGGGACAAGTAACACCGGGGAGCTGTTTTTT.

The chain uses TRBV14 and TRBJ1-1; D unresolved. The V gene lost 1 base and the J gene lost 5 bases, with 14 bases spanning the gap. The CDR3 is made up of 15 amino acids. CDR1 is SGHDN and CDR2 is FVKESK in the germline V gene. The CDR3 DNA sequence: TGTGCCAGCAGCCAAGTAGGAGGGTTTACGACTGAAGCTTTCTTT. Its translation: CASSQVGGFTTEAFF.

CDR3 residues: CASSSQGAHEQYF. In nucleotides, the CDR3 is TGTGCCAGCAGCTCACAGGGGGCCCACGAGCAGTACTTC. The chain employs TRBV12-3 or TRBV12-4 and TRBJ2-7, with 9 bases matching TRBD1. The J segment lost 5 bases and the V segment lost 6 bases, leaving 5 bases of the junction unmatched. The CDR3 runs 13 residues.

V is TRBV2 and J is TRBJ2-3, with 11 bases that match TRBD2. Looked up from germline, CDR1 is SNHLY and CDR2 is FYNNEI. The CDR3 extends over 14 amino acids. The trim removed 6 bases at V and 5 bases at J, leaving 4 bases unmatched. The CDR3 nucleotides read TGTGCCAGCAGGGGCGGACTAGCGGGAGATACGCAGTATTTT. This sequence encodes CASRGGLAGDTQYF.

This chain joins TRBV15 and TRBJ2-7, with TRBD1 as a possible D gene (5 bases). CDR1 is LNHNV and CDR2 is YYDKDF in the germline V gene (reference sequence). The V gene lost 0 bases and the J gene lost 5 bases, with 17 bases spanning the gap. The CDR3 is 16 amino acids. In nucleotides, the CDR3 is TGTGCCACCAGCAGAGAAGGGGCCCTAAAGGCCCACGAGCAGTACTTC. This gives the protein CATSREGALKAHEQYF.

CDR3 in amino acids: CASSRRTGGVYNEQFF. For the CDR3, the DNA is TGTGCCAGTAGTAGGCGGACAGGGGGAGTCTACAATGAGCAGTTCTTC. The chain links TRBV19 to TRBJ2-1; 10 bases map to TRBD1. The CDR3 runs to 16 residues. Germline V gives CDR1 LNHDA, CDR2 SQIVND (reference sequence). V dropped 4 bases and J dropped 3; count of bases not matched to a gene: 6.

The gene calls are TRBV11-2 and TRBJ2-5; 14 bases line up with TRBD2. CDR3 length: 18 amino acids. The V gene's germline CDR1 is SGHAT and CDR2 FQNNGV. V dropped 5 bases and J dropped 5; count of bases not matched to a gene: 13. The CDR3 spells CASSLYKGLAGEAETQYF. CDR3 in DNA: TGTGCCAGCAGCCTATACAAGGGACTAGCGGGGGAAGCGGAGACCCAGTACTTC.

V usage is TRBV19 and J usage is TRBJ2-1, with a weak D call TRBD2 (6 bases). This CDR3 contains 16 residues. The ends were cut back, 5 bases at V and 5 bases at J, with 19 bases in the middle. Germline CDR1 and CDR2: LNHDA and SQIVND (reference sequence). This CDR3 is CASSLTGTLRDNEQFF. The CDR3 DNA follows: TGTGCCAGTAGTCTTACCGGGACTCTAAGGGACAATGAGCAGTTCTTC.

The chain combines TRBV19 with TRBJ2-7, with D perhaps TRBD1 (5 bases). This CDR3 region has 14 residues. The V end lost 8 bases, the J end lost 0 bases, and 14 bases lay between the germline ends. Germline CDR1 is LNHDA and CDR2 is SQIVND (reference sequence). CDR3 in DNA: TGTGCCAGTCGCAGGGATCCCTCCTCCTACGAGCAGTACTTC. This encodes CASRRDPSSYEQYF.

This rearrangement joins TRBV5-4 to TRBJ2-3, with TRBD2 as a possible D gene (5 bases). V dropped 3 bases and J dropped 4 bases, with 12 bases sitting between them. Per the germline V gene, CDR1 is SGHNT and CDR2 is YYREEE (reference sequence). This CDR3 region has 14 residues. CDR3: CASSSRRSADTQYF. Here the CDR3 DNA reads TGTGCCAGCAGCTCGAGGCGTAGCGCAGATACGCAGTATTTT.

This chain connects TRBV15 to TRBJ2-3; 8 nucleotides align to TRBD2. This CDR3 contains 16 residues. J lost 3 bases, V lost 0 bases, and 5 bases had no gene match. Germline V lookup: CDR1 LNHNV, CDR2 YYDKDF (reference sequence). CDR3 nucleotides: TGTGCCACCAGCAGAGATCTGGGACTAGGTACAGATACGCAGTATTTT. Its protein is CATSRDLGLGTDTQYF.

V is TRBV10-3 and J is TRBJ2-1; 10 positions agree with TRBD2. The germline V gene encodes CDR1 ENHRY and CDR2 SYGVKD. This CDR3 has 17 amino acids. V shed 2 bases, J shed 2 bases, and the junction held 6 bases outside the gene matches. The CDR3 here is CAISEKTLAGPYNEQFF. The DNA of the CDR3 is TGTGCCATCAGTGAGAAGACACTAGCGGGGCCCTACAATGAGCAGTTCTTC.